This T cell receptor beta chain was recovered during a study of blood T cell repertoires in COVID-19. With regard to this clone: Possible read error: a much larger clone is one base away.

Germline values: CDR1 MNHNS, CDR2 SASEGT. This CDR3 is built from 13 residues. Trimming pared 1 base from V and 6 bases from J, leaving 6 bases between. Assay: immunoSEQ multiplex PCR; the TCRdb copy retains only in-frame clones and omits some. The table lists 400,000 to 450,000 clones, approximately 90% of them singletons. V is TRBV6-1 and J is TRBJ2-2, with D perhaps TRBD2 (6 bases). Sequenced input: peripheral blood. This clonotype was obtained from a man aged 18 to 29 with COVID-19, enrolled during active disease. The CDR3 sequence: CASSEGGAGELFF. In DNA, the CDR3 is TGTGCCAGCAGTGAAGGGGGGGCCGGGGAGCTGTTTTTT.